This entry lists 30 T cell receptor beta chains sequenced from one sample in a study of response to subunit inactivated influenza vaccine. Via MiXCR, TCRdb re-called the RT-PCR reads, giving one row per CDR3 protein. The profile shows hundreds of thousands of distinct CDR3 sequences, more than 15% of them singletons. The sequencing here drew on CD4+ T cells sorted from PBMCs, taken about 23 months after vaccination. The receptors here all came from a man between 50 and 69 years old who received an inactivated influenza vaccine.

The chain carries TRBV12-3 or TRBV12-4 and TRBJ2-3; D uncertain. Trimming pared 3 bases from V and 5 bases from J, leaving 9 bases between. The CDR3 sequence is 13 residues long. The CDR3 sequence: CASSLRSGDTQYF. The CDR3 nucleotides read TGTGCCAGCAGTTTGAGGTCCGGAGATACGCAGTATTTT.

J is TRBJ2-3 and V is TRBV18, with 10 bases matching TRBD2. V lost 6 bases, J lost 1 base, and 13 bases stayed unmatched. This CDR3 region has 18 residues. Per germline, CDR1 KGHSH and CDR2 LQKENI. The CDR3 DNA is TGTGCCAGCTCTGCCACTAGCGGGATTGGGTTCGGCACAGATACGCAGTATTTT. Translation: CASSATSGIGFGTDTQYF.

This clonotype was seen only a few times. The chain employs TRBV10-3 and TRBJ1-2; D ambiguous. Per germline, CDR1 ENHRY and CDR2 SYGVKD. The V gene lost 6 bases and the J gene lost 1 base, with 12 bases spanning the gap. The CDR3 covers 14 residues. Here the CDR3 reads CAISPRTDNYGYTF. Here the CDR3 DNA reads TGTGCCATCAGCCCTCGGACGGATAACTATGGCTACACCTTC.

The V call is TRBV2, the J call TRBJ1-1; D possibly corresponds to TRBD1 (5 bases). V was cut by 6 bases and J by 4 bases, with 12 bases left in between. This CDR3 comprises 13 residues. Germline CDR1 reads SNHLY; CDR2 reads FYNNEI. The CDR3 is CASRIQRGTEAFF. The CDR3, as DNA: TGTGCCAGCAGGATTCAAAGGGGCACTGAAGCTTTCTTT. Using reference TRBV2 and TRBJ1-1 for the parts outside the CDR3, the full variable domain is EPEVTQTPSHQVTQMGQEVILRCVPISNHLYFYWYRQILGQKVEFLVSFYNNEISEKSEIFDDQFSVERPDGSNFTLKIRSTKLEDSAMYFCASRIQRGTEAFFGQGTRLTVV.

This clonotype was observed a single time. This chain links TRBV5-1 with TRBJ1-1; D not resolved. The germline gives CDR1 SGHRS, CDR2 YFSETQ. Trimming removed 1 base from V and 0 bases from J, with 7 bases in between. The CDR3 spans 14 residues. CDR3 protein: CASSLQTLNTEAFF. The CDR3 DNA reads TGCGCCAGCAGCTTGCAAACTCTGAACACTGAAGCTTTCTTT.

V gene TRBV6-5 combines with J gene TRBJ2-5; D may match TRBD1 or TRBD2 (6 bases each). V was shortened by 0 bases and J by 4 bases, with 9 bases between the two germline ends. The CDR3 runs to 14 residues. The germline V gene has CDR1 MNHEY and CDR2 SVGAGI. CDR3 sequence: CASSYSGGRETQYF. CDR3 nucleotides: TGTGCCAGCAGTTACTCGGGGGGCAGAGAGACCCAGTACTTC.

This clonotype came up a few times. The chain employs TRBV15 and TRBJ1-1, with 7 bases aligning to TRBD1. CDR3 length: 14 amino acids. The V gene's germline CDR1 is LNHNV and CDR2 YYDKDF (reference sequence). J gave up 5 bases and V 2 bases, and 5 bases lay outside the gene matches. The CDR3 DNA reads as TGTGCCACCAGCAGACGAACAGGGGATACTGAAGCTTTCTTT. Translated: CATSRRTGDTEAFF.

The sample holds a few counts of this clonotype. The chain recombines TRBV29-1 with TRBJ2-5; no definite D call. The CDR3 sequence is 13 residues long. V shed 2 bases and J shed 5 bases, with 12 bases lying between them. From germline, CDR1 is SQVTM and CDR2 ANQGSEA. CDR3 nucleotide sequence: TGCAGCGTTGAAAATTACTCCCGCGAGACCCAGTACTTC. This encodes CSVENYSRETQYF.

V and J are TRBV2 and TRBJ2-2, with TRBD1 matching 7 bases. The CDR3 has 16 amino acids. CDR1 and CDR2 (germline): SNHLY, FYNNEI. The ends lost 10 bases at V and 0 bases at J; junction bases unmatched: 11. CDR3: CAIPIWTGANTGELFF. The CDR3 DNA sequence: TGTGCCATCCCGATATGGACAGGTGCGAACACCGGGGAGCTGTTTTTT.

V gene TRBV10-3 combines with J gene TRBJ2-5, with D uncertain. Germline V gene data show CDR1 as ENHRY and CDR2 as SYGVKD. The ends were cut back, 6 bases at V and 3 bases at J, with 8 bases in the middle. This CDR3 region has 12 residues. In DNA form, the CDR3 reads TGTGCCATCAGCCGTCGTAAAGAGACCCAGTACTTC. Its translation is CAISRRKETQYF.

The rearrangement joins TRBV28 to TRBJ1-2; 8 bases map to TRBD1. CDR3 length equals 15 residues. Germline values: CDR1 MDHEN, CDR2 SYDVKM. The J segment lost 2 bases and the V segment lost 3 bases, leaving 5 bases of the junction unmatched. CDR3 nucleotides: TGTGCCAGCAGTTTCCCTCAGGGGGCCAACTATGGCTACACCTTC. As protein: CASSFPQGANYGYTF.

This clonotype has just a few counts. The rearrangement uses TRBV4-3 and TRBJ2-7, with TRBD1 as a possible D gene (5 bases). This CDR3 comprises 16 residues. The V gene lost 0 bases and the J gene lost 2 bases, with 14 bases spanning the gap. The V gene's germline CDR1 is LGHNA and CDR2 YSLEER. This chain's CDR3 is CASSQEYRTDTYEQYF. In DNA form, the CDR3 reads TGCGCCAGCAGCCAAGAGTATCGGACGGACACCTACGAGCAGTACTTC.

This clonotype was counted ten times or more. V usage is TRBV5-1 and J usage is TRBJ2-2, with a possible D match to TRBD1 (6 bases). Germline CDR1 reads SGHRS; CDR2 reads YFSETQ. The CDR3 runs to 15 residues. V was trimmed by 0 bases and J by 8 bases, leaving 14 bases between them. CDR3 amino acids: CASSLAQGTPGELFF. The CDR3 DNA follows: TGCGCCAGCAGCTTGGCGCAAGGGACACCGGGGGAGCTGTTTTTT. Full variable domain (missing parts from reference TRBV5-1 and TRBJ2-2): KAGVTQTPRYLIKTRGQQVTLSCSPISGHRSVSWYQQTPGQGLQFLFEYFSETQRNKGNFPGRFSGRQFSNSRSEMNVSTLELGDSALYLCASSLAQGTPGELFFGEGSRLTVL.

The chain joins TRBV7-2 to TRBJ2-3, with a possible D match to TRBD2 (6 bases). V lost 1 base, J lost 1 base, and 9 bases lay in between. The CDR3 has 15 amino acids. Germline loops: CDR1 SGHTA, CDR2 FQGNSA. The CDR3 here is CASSLGLGRTDTQYF. The CDR3, as DNA: TGTGCCAGCAGCTTAGGACTAGGGCGCACAGATACGCAGTATTTT.

In its sample, this clonotype was seen a few times. CDR3 in DNA: TGTGCCATCCAGCCTAGCGGGAGTGATGAGCAGTTCTTC. It encodes CAIQPSGSDEQFF. The chain joins TRBV10-3 to TRBJ2-1; 10 positions match TRBD2. Germline lookup yields CDR1 ENHRY and CDR2 SYGVKD. V was pared by 8 bases and J by 8 bases, with 6 bases of the junction left unmatched. The CDR3 has 13 amino acids.

CDR3 protein: CASSPQLTSFQETQYF. DNA for the CDR3: TGTGCCAGCAGCCCTCAACTGACTAGCTTTCAAGAGACCCAGTACTTC. The gene calls are TRBV7-2 and TRBJ2-5; TRBD2 aligns across 7 bases. Germline assignment: CDR1 SGHTA and CDR2 FQGNSA. J was trimmed by 2 bases and V by 5 bases; bases with no gene match: 11. The CDR3 consists of 16 residues.

This clonotype was seen more than once but under ten times. The chain combines TRBV7-2 with TRBJ2-5, with no clear D. From germline, CDR1 is SGHTA and CDR2 FQGNSA. V was pared by 1 base and J by 5 bases, with 11 bases between. This CDR3 comprises 14 residues. The chain's CDR3 is CASSLGSRRETQYF. The CDR3 region has the DNA TGTGCCAGCAGCTTAGGTTCCAGGCGGGAGACCCAGTACTTC. Looking up the rest from reference TRBV7-2 and TRBJ2-5 gives the full variable domain: GAGVSQSPSNKVTEKGKDVELRCDPISGHTALYWYRQSLGQGLEFLIYFQGNSAPDKSGLPSDRFSAERTGGSVSTLTIQRTQQEDSAVYLCASSLGSRRETQYFGPGTRLLVL.

In this sample, this clonotype turned up a few times. V gene TRBV20-1 combines with J gene TRBJ2-7; D is unclear. The CDR3 spans 13 residues. CDR1 is DFQATT, CDR2 SNEGSKA, per germline (reference sequence). V was clipped by 3 bases and J by 5 bases, with 14 bases between them. The CDR3 loop reads CSARGPPGDEQYF. DNA of the CDR3: TGCAGTGCTAGGGGTCCCCCTGGAGACGAGCAGTACTTC.

This sequence joins TRBV11-2 and TRBJ2-3, with a tentative D call TRBD2 (5 bases). V shed 7 bases and J shed 8 bases, with 13 bases lying between them. Germline V gives CDR1 SGHAT, CDR2 FQNNGV. The CDR3 runs 12 residues. For the CDR3, the DNA is TGTGCCAGCACCCCCCCGGCGGGTACGCAGTATTTT. Protein: CASTPPAGTQYF.

This clonotype occurred once. Here the CDR3 DNA reads TGTGCCAGCAGCCAAGGGGTCGGGAGAGCCAATGAGCAGTTCTTC. Its translation: CASSQGVGRANEQFF. The chain joins TRBV3-1 to TRBJ2-1; weak D call: TRBD2 (6 bases). The CDR3 sequence is 15 residues long. Per germline, CDR1 LGHDT and CDR2 YNNKEL (reference sequence). Trimming took 1 base from V and 6 from J, leaving 13 bases between them.

CDR3 sequence: CASSLEGQPYEQYF. DNA for the CDR3: TGTGCCAGCAGCTTGGAGGGACAGCCCTACGAGCAGTACTTC. The chain couples TRBV5-5 to TRBJ2-7, with 7 bases aligning to TRBD1. V lost 0 bases, J lost 2 bases, and 2 bases stayed unmatched. The CDR3 runs 14 residues. The germline V gene has CDR1 SGHKS and CDR2 YYEKEE (reference sequence). The whole variable domain, filled in from reference TRBV5-5 and TRBJ2-7, reads DAGVTQSPTHLIKTRGQQVTLRCSPISGHKSVSWYQQVLGQGPQFIFQYYEKEERGRGNFPDRFSARQFPNYSSELNVNALLLGDSALYLCASSLEGQPYEQYFGPGTRLTVT.

This chain connects TRBV5-1 to TRBJ2-7, with 7 bases fitting TRBD2. V dropped 0 bases and J dropped 2; count of bases not matched to a gene: 8. Looked up from germline, CDR1 is SGHRS and CDR2 is YFSETQ. The CDR3 runs 16 residues. The CDR3 sequence is CASSLAPGRGAYEQYF. CDR3 bases: TGCGCCAGCAGCTTGGCCCCGGGGAGGGGTGCCTACGAGCAGTACTTC.

This clonotype was found a few times. The rearrangement uses TRBV20-1 and TRBJ2-5; D unclear. Germline CDR1 DFQATT, CDR2 SNEGSKA (reference sequence). This CDR3 comprises 14 residues. Trimming left V 6 bases short and J 3 bases short, with 17 bases between. The CDR3 reads CSASIGTKEETQYF. CDR3 nucleotide sequence: TGCAGTGCCAGCATCGGCACAAAAGAAGAGACCCAGTACTTC.

There are a few counts of this clonotype. The chain couples TRBV20-1 to TRBJ2-1; 9 bases agree with TRBD2. The germline CDR1 and CDR2 sequences are DFQATT and SNEGSKA (reference sequence). This CDR3 has 17 residues. V lost 4 bases to trimming and J lost 10 bases; unmatched junction nucleotides: 20. CDR3 in amino acids: CSATPWAAGGPYQEQFF. The DNA of the CDR3 is TGCAGTGCTACCCCCTGGGCAGCGGGGGGACCTTACCAAGAGCAGTTCTTC.

This clonotype has just a few counts. The genes are TRBV24-1 and TRBJ2-7; possibly TRBD1 for D (5 bases). V lost 3 bases, J lost 3 bases, and 14 bases lay in between. Per the germline V gene, CDR1 is KGHDR and CDR2 is SFDVKD. This CDR3 has 15 residues. The CDR3 here is CATSDPRAGHYEQYF. CDR3 bases: TGTGCCACCAGTGATCCCAGGGCAGGCCACTACGAGCAGTACTTC.

This clonotype was detected only a few times. The CDR3 here is CAITSGPLKSDTQYF. Written as DNA, the CDR3 is TGTGCCATCACCTCGGGGCCACTAAAGTCAGATACGCAGTATTTT. This rearrangement joins TRBV10-3 to TRBJ2-3; possibly TRBD1 or TRBD2 for D (5 bases each). Germline V lookup: CDR1 ENHRY, CDR2 SYGVKD. V dropped 7 bases and J dropped 4 bases, with 18 bases sitting between them. The CDR3 covers 15 residues.

CDR3 residues: CASSPRQFTGELFF. CDR3 coding DNA: TGCGCCAGCAGCCCACGACAGTTCACCGGGGAGCTGTTTTTT. The chain links TRBV5-1 to TRBJ2-2, with D perhaps matching TRBD1 (5 bases). From germline, CDR1 is SGHRS and CDR2 YFSETQ. Trimming left V 4 bases short and J 4 bases short, with 11 bases between. The CDR3 length is 14 residues.

This sequence joins TRBV28 and TRBJ1-2; 8 bases are a match to TRBD1. Looked up from germline, CDR1 is MDHEN and CDR2 is SYDVKM. There are 13 residues in the CDR3. The V gene end was trimmed by 6 bases and the J gene end by 4 bases; junction bases not matched to a gene: 4. The CDR3 here is CASRTQGGYGYTF. The CDR3 nucleotides read TGTGCCAGCAGGACACAGGGGGGCTATGGCTACACCTTC.

A few counts support this clonotype. The chain's CDR3 is CSARAGGRNREQYF. Here the CDR3 DNA reads TGCAGTGCTAGAGCTGGCGGGAGGAATCGCGAGCAGTACTTC. V gene TRBV20-1 combines with J gene TRBJ2-7; TRBD2 agrees at 8 bases. This CDR3 has 14 amino acids. Trimming took 1 base from V and 6 from J; bases not matched to a gene: 8. Germline CDR1 is DFQATT and CDR2 is SNEGSKA (reference sequence).

This clonotype was seen a handful of times. The chain uses TRBV6-5 and TRBJ2-7; no definite D call. CDR3 size: 14 residues. V lost 0 bases and J 1 base, leaving 7 bases between the germline ends. Germline V gene data show CDR1 as MNHEY and CDR2 as SVGAGI. CDR3 amino acids: CASSYSPASYEQYF. As DNA, the CDR3 is TGTGCCAGCAGTTACTCTCCAGCATCCTACGAGCAGTACTTC.